This is a list of T cell receptor beta chains from one sample in a study of blood T cell repertoires in COVID-19. The assay was immunoSEQ multiplex PCR, and TCRdb's table has in-frame clones only and misses some. The sample lists about 280,000 clones, roughly 89% occurring once. Sequencing used PBMCs or T cells enriched from blood (not recorded which). The receptors derive from a woman in her sixties or seventies who had recovered from COVID-19. CDR3s include the opening cysteine and the closing phenylalanine or tryptophan. The order of the fields is D gene, clone size, V gene, CDR3 length, J gene, CDR3 DNA, CDR3 protein. A D gene is named only where the DNA matches it firmly. Some rows mark clone size as missing; the rest say once, few, many or name a class of expanded clone.

>NA|NA|TRBV1|14|TRBJ2-5
TGCACCAGCAGTTTGCGGGAGGGCCGAGAGACCCAGTACTTC
CTSSLREGRETQYF
>NA|NA|TRBV29-1|13|TRBJ2-5
TGCAGCGTTGATACAGGGTCTATGGAGACCCAGTACTTC
CSVDTGSMETQYF
>TRBD2|NA|TRBV10-1|16|TRBJ2-5
TGCGCCAGCAGTGACCGTCCCTGGGGGGGCCAAGAGACCCAGTACTTC
CASSDRPWGGQETQYF
>TRBD2|NA|TRBV11-3|15|TRBJ2-1
TGTGCCAGCAGCTCCGCGGATAGCGGGATCAATGAGCAGTTCTTC
CASSSADSGINEQFF
>TRBD1|few|TRBV19|15|TRBJ1-5
TGTGCCAGTAGTGGGACAGGGGGCAACAATCAGCCCCAGCATTTT
CASSGTGGNNQPQHF
>NA|NA|TRBV5-4|16|TRBJ2-1
TGTGCCAGCAGCCGACTATCTACGAGCTCCTACAATGAGCAGTTCTTC
CASSRLSTSSYNEQFF
>TRBD1|NA|TRBV9|15|TRBJ2-7
TGTGCCAGCAGCAAAGGACAGGACACATCCTACGAGCAGTACTTC
CASSKGQDTSYEQYF
>TRBD2|NA|TRBV19|15|TRBJ2-7
TGTGCCAGTAGTATAGCGCCTAGCGGTGTCTACGAGCAGTACTTC
CASSIAPSGVYEQYF
>TRBD2|NA|TRBV30|15|TRBJ2-7
TGTGCCTGGAGTGCCCCGGGGGGATTGGGACTCGAGCAGTACTTC
CAWSAPGGLGLEQYF
>NA|NA|TRBV5-1|16|TRBJ1-4
TGCGCCAGCAGCAGGAACCCGGGAGGTCTAAATGAAAAACTGTTTTTT
CASSRNPGGLNEKLFF
>TRBD2|NA|TRBV27|17|TRBJ2-2
TGTGCCAGCAGTTTGGCACTAGCGGGGATGAACACCGGGGAGCTGTTTTTT
CASSLALAGMNTGELFF
>NA|NA|TRBV5-1|12|TRBJ2-7
TGCGCCAGCAGCACCGGCCGAGGCGAGCAGTACTTC
CASSTGRGEQYF
>NA|NA|TRBV12-3/TRBV12-4|13|TRBJ2-1
TGTGCCAGCGTTAACTCCCCGCCCAATGAGCAGTTCTTC
CASVNSPPNEQFF
>NA|once|TRBV5-1|14|TRBJ2-7
TGCGCCAGCAGCCGGACTATGAGTCGCGACGAGCAGTACTTC
CASSRTMSRDEQYF
>TRBD2|NA|TRBV10-2|15|TRBJ2-4
TGCGCCAGCAGACTAGCGGGGGGGTTCAAAAACATTCAGTACTTC
CASRLAGGFKNIQYF
>NA|NA|TRBV3-1/TRBV3-2|13|TRBJ1-1
TGTGCCAGCAGCCACAGGGGAAACACTGAAGCTTTCTTT
CASSHRGNTEAFF
>TRBD1|NA|TRBV18|14|TRBJ1-1
TGTGCCAGCTCACCAACCCTCACAGGGGCTGAAGCTTTCTTT
CASSPTLTGAEAFF
>TRBD2|NA|TRBV24-1|17|TRBJ2-5
TGTGCCACCAGTGATCGGGCTACTAGCGGCCTCCAAGAGACCCAGTACTTC
CATSDRATSGLQETQYF
>NA|NA|TRBV5-1|13|TRBJ1-2
TGCGCCAGCAGCTTGGCAGGGTCTGGAGGCTACACCTTC
CASSLAGSGGYTF
>TRBD1|NA|TRBV19|13|TRBJ1-2
TGTGCCAGCTCACAGGGGGCACCAGGAGGCTACACCTTC
CASSQGAPGGYTF
>TRBD1|NA|TRBV18|16|TRBJ1-2
TGTGCCAGCTCCCAAGTTGCGAGGGGGCTGGAGAATGGCTACACCTTC
CASSQVARGLENGYTF
>NA|NA|TRBV6-5|14|TRBJ1-2
TGTGCCAGCAGTTACTCGGGACATCTGGATGGCTACACCTTC
CASSYSGHLDGYTF
>TRBD2|few|TRBV24-1|13|TRBJ2-1
TGTGCCACCGGAGCGGGAGGGCCCGATGAGCAGTTCTTC
CATGAGGPDEQFF
>NA|NA|TRBV5-1|16|TRBJ1-1
TGCGCCAGCAGCTTGGGACAGGTTCCGATGAACACTGAAGCTTTCTTT
CASSLGQVPMNTEAFF
>TRBD1|NA|TRBV28|14|TRBJ2-3
TGTGCCAGCAGTACAGGGGGCGCCACAGATACGCAGTATTTT
CASSTGGATDTQYF
>NA|NA|TRBV19|16|TRBJ2-3
TGTGCCAGTTCCCCCGTGGGGGCACGAAGCACAGATACGCAGTATTTT
CASSPVGARSTDTQYF
>TRBD1|NA|TRBV18|13|TRBJ1-2
TGTGCCAGCTCACTTCGACAGGGGCAAGGCTACACCTTC
CASSLRQGQGYTF
>TRBD1|once|TRBV11-3|15|TRBJ1-3
TGTGCCAGCAGCTTTACAGGGGGCGCAGGAAACACCATATATTTT
CASSFTGGAGNTIYF
>NA|NA|TRBV28|15|TRBJ1-4
TGTGCCAGCAGCCGAGAGGTTGCAACTAATGAAAAACTGTTTTTT
CASSREVATNEKLFF
>NA|NA|TRBV7-8|14|TRBJ1-2
TGTGCCAGCAGCTTAACCGGACTAAACTATGGCTACACCTTC
CASSLTGLNYGYTF
>NA|NA|TRBV5-8|14|TRBJ1-2
TGTGCCAGCAGCTTGAAGTTCGGGGACTATGGCTACACCTTC
CASSLKFGDYGYTF
>NA|NA|TRBV5-1|15|TRBJ2-5
TGCGCCAGCAGCAAGAAACCAGGGGCAGTTGTGACCCAGTACTTC
CASSKKPGAVVTQYF
>NA|few|TRBV13|15|TRBJ2-3
TGTGCCAGCAGCTCTAGGTCAACTAGCACAGATACGCAGTATTTT
CASSSRSTSTDTQYF
>TRBD2|NA|TRBV5-1|18|TRBJ2-3
TGCGCCAGCACATATAGCGGGAGCTTAATCAGCAACACAGATACGCAGTATTTT
CASTYSGSLISNTDTQYF
>TRBD2|NA|TRBV20-1|17|TRBJ2-3
TGCAGTGCTAGTGCCGGGACTAGCGGGAGAGGCACAGATACGCAGTATTTT
CSASAGTSGRGTDTQYF
>NA|once|TRBV2|13|TRBJ2-5
TGTGCCAGCAGTTCGGCGGGGTGGGAGACCCAGTACTTC
CASSSAGWETQYF
>TRBD2|NA|TRBV6-5|14|TRBJ2-7
TGTGCCAGCAGCGACCTAGCGGGGGGGCCCCAGCAGTACTTC
CASSDLAGGPQQYF
>NA|NA|TRBV7-3|18|TRBJ2-6
TGTGCCAGCAGCTTGAGGAGTTACCGTTTTGGTGGGGCCAACGTCCTGACTTTC
CASSLRSYRFGGANVLTF
>TRBD1|NA|TRBV19|16|TRBJ1-4
TGTGCCAGTAGTATTCGGAGAACAGGGGCAAGTGAAAAACTGTTTTTT
CASSIRRTGASEKLFF
>NA|once|TRBV28|16|TRBJ1-5
TGTGCCAGCACCCACCGGGGGTTCGGCGGCAATCAGCCCCAGCATTTT
CASTHRGFGGNQPQHF
>NA|NA|TRBV28|12|TRBJ1-1
TGTGCCAGCAGTTTAGCCAGCACTGAAGCTTTCTTT
CASSLASTEAFF
>NA|NA|TRBV7-3|16|TRBJ2-1
TGTGCCAGCAGCTTAACCGCCAGCGAGGTCGACAATGAGCAGTTCTTC
CASSLTASEVDNEQFF
>TRBD2|NA|TRBV5-5|12|TRBJ2-3
TGTGCCAGCAGCTTGGGGGTAGCGGGGGCCCTTTTT
CASSLGVAGALF
>NA|NA|TRBV5-1|15|TRBJ2-2
TGCGCCAGCAGTACACGGGACGGGGGCACCGGGGAGCTGTTTTTT
CASSTRDGGTGELFF
>NA|NA|TRBV3-1/TRBV3-2|10|TRBJ1-2
TGTGCCAGCAGTTTATATGGCTACACCTTC
CASSLYGYTF
>NA|NA|TRBV5-1|13|TRBJ1-1
TGCGCCAGCAGCTCTAGGAGTAACACTGAAGCTTTCTTT
CASSSRSNTEAFF
>NA|NA|TRBV13|14|TRBJ1-1
TGTGCCTCAGCATCCGGGCAGGGCCACACTGAAGCTTTCTTT
CASASGQGHTEAFF
>NA|NA|TRBV23-1|15|TRBJ2-5
TGCGCCCCCCGAGGGCTAGCGCTAACAAAAGAGACCCAGTACTTC
CAPRGLALTKETQYF
>NA|NA|TRBV11-2|14|TRBJ1-1
TGTGCCAGCAGCTTAGGAGGGAAGGACACTGAAGCTTTCTTT
CASSLGGKDTEAFF